This is a list of T cell receptor beta chains from one sample in a study of blood T cell repertoires in COVID-19. Sequenced by immunoSEQ multiplex PCR; TCRdb stores in-frame clones only, minus some. This table has about 370,000 clones, 70% to 90% appearing once. Sequencing was carried out using peripheral blood. All receptors come from a young woman with COVID-19, enrolled during active disease. Each CDR3 is given with its conserved first and last residue. D genes are given only for firm matches. Size is omitted from some rows. Given values are once, few, many or a class for expanded clones.

V gene	clone size	J gene	D gene	CDR3 protein	CDR3 DNA
TRBV28	NA	TRBJ2-4	NA	CASTTAGIAKNIQYF	TGTGCCAGCACCACCGCAGGTATAGCCAAAAACATTCAGTACTTC
TRBV4-2	NA	TRBJ2-3	TRBD2	CASSQAPRGGGPTDTQYF	TGTGCCAGCAGCCAAGCCCCCCGGGGGGGAGGCCCCACAGATACGCAGTATTTT
TRBV12-3/TRBV12-4	NA	TRBJ1-2	NA	CASSLDSLRGYTF	TGTGCCAGCAGTCTTGACTCCCTAAGAGGCTACACCTTC
TRBV27	NA	TRBJ2-1	NA	CASSRMGLSYNEQFF	TGTGCCAGCAGTCGTATGGGGCTCTCCTACAATGAGCAGTTCTTC
TRBV7-3	NA	TRBJ2-3	NA	CASSPSPGRTDTQYF	TGTGCCAGCAGCCCAAGCCCAGGGAGGACAGATACGCAGTATTTT
TRBV4-1	NA	TRBJ2-2	NA	CASSQERGRTGELFF	TGCGCCAGCAGCCAAGAGCGGGGTAGGACCGGGGAGCTGTTTTTT
TRBV25-1	NA	TRBJ2-4	NA	CASSGSKNIQYF	TGTGCCAGCAGTGGGAGCAAAAACATTCAGTACTTC
TRBV2	NA	TRBJ2-5	TRBD2	CASGRARETQYF	TGTGCAAGCGGGAGGGCCAGGGAGACCCAGTACTTC
TRBV5-4	NA	TRBJ1-1	NA	CASSLVAWAFF	TGTGCCAGCAGCTTGGTGGCTTGGGCTTTCTTT
TRBV29-1	NA	TRBJ1-2	TRBD1	CSAGTDYGYTF	TGCAGCGCCGGGACAGACTATGGCTACACCTTC
TRBV28	NA	TRBJ2-1	TRBD1	CASSLLPGQGPYNEQFF	TGTGCCAGCAGTTTGCTCCCGGGACAGGGGCCCTACAATGAGCAGTTCTTC
TRBV5-1	NA	TRBJ2-2	TRBD2	CASSPSLAGSGELFF	TGCGCCAGCAGCCCATCCCTAGCGGGAAGCGGGGAGCTGTTTTTT
TRBV28	NA	TRBJ2-7	NA	CASSLGLAQRQYF	TGTGCCAGCAGTTTAGGGCTAGCTCAAAGGCAGTACTTC
TRBV4-1	NA	TRBJ2-5	NA	CASSTGQTRDTQYF	TGCGCCAGCAGCACAGGACAGACCAGGGATACCCAGTACTTC
TRBV5-1	NA	TRBJ1-4	TRBD1	CASSSGDRGTKLFF	TGCGCCAGCAGCTCCGGGGACAGGGGAACAAAACTGTTTTTT
TRBV2	NA	TRBJ2-2	NA	CASRSDTGELFF	TGTGCCAGCAGATCGGACACCGGGGAGCTGTTTTTT
TRBV30	few	TRBJ2-7	NA	CAWSASQRVEQYF	TGTGCCTGGAGTGCCTCGCAGCGCGTAGAGCAGTACTTC
TRBV6-1	NA	TRBJ2-7	TRBD2	CASSEGLAGAYEQYF	TGTGCCAGCAGTGAGGGCCTAGCGGGAGCCTACGAGCAGTACTTC
TRBV11-2	NA	TRBJ2-5	TRBD2	CASSFGGSGRAEKTQYF	TGTGCCAGCAGCTTCGGCGGGAGCGGGAGGGCCGAAAAGACCCAGTACTTC
TRBV5-1	NA	TRBJ2-2	NA	CASRSQGYTGELFF	TGCGCCAGCAGAAGTCAGGGCTACACCGGGGAGCTGTTTTTT
TRBV11-2	NA	TRBJ2-1	TRBD2	CASSPIAGGREQFF	TGTGCCAGCAGCCCCATAGCGGGAGGGCGTGAGCAGTTCTTC